These T cell receptor beta chains were read from a single sample in a study of beta chain features in type 1 diabetes. TCRdb's copy holds only in-frame clones and misses some; the assay was immunoSEQ multiplex PCR. The repertoire has roughly 450,000 clones, more than 11% of them found once; the top ten carry 0.035% to 0.04%. Sequenced material: naive CD4+ T cells from blood. The receptors shown here come from a man aged 25-45 years in good health. CDR3s include the opening cysteine and the closing phenylalanine or tryptophan. Fields, in order: V gene, J gene, D gene, clone size, CDR3 protein, CDR3 DNA. D genes are given only for firm matches. The size entry is marked missing in some rows and otherwise reads once, few, many or a size class.

V: TRBV11-2; J: TRBJ2-3; D: TRBD2; size: few; CDR3: CASSLSGSHKLLPDTQYF; DNA: TGTGCCAGCAGCTTAAGCGGGAGTCATAAATTATTGCCAGATACGCAGTATTTT
V: TRBV6-5; J: TRBJ2-3; D: TRBD1; size: few; CDR3: CASSFDRVGHTQYF; DNA: TGTGCCAGCAGTTTTGACAGGGTGGGTCATACGCAGTATTTT
V: TRBV7-9; J: TRBJ2-4; D: TRBD1; size: NA; CDR3: CASSLEGTGKNIQYF; DNA: TGTGCCAGCAGCTTAGAAGGGACAGGGAAAAACATTCAGTACTTC
V: TRBV20-1; J: TRBJ2-7; D: NA; size: few; CDR3: CSASTPVEQYF; DNA: TGCAGTGCTAGTACCCCGGTCGAGCAGTACTTC
V: TRBV7-9; J: TRBJ2-7; D: NA; size: few; CDR3: CASSLVTGGSYEQYF; DNA: TGTGCCAGCAGCTTAGTGACCGGAGGCTCCTACGAGCAGTACTTC
V: TRBV23-1; J: TRBJ2-5; D: NA; size: many; CDR3: CASSPSPTGTQYF; DNA: TGCGCCAGCAGTCCTTCCCCTACAGGGACCCAGTACTTC
V: TRBV9; J: TRBJ2-4; D: TRBD1; size: NA; CDR3: CASSLGGLAKNIQYF; DNA: TGTGCCAGCAGCTTAGGGGGCTTGGCCAAAAACATTCAGTACTTC
V: TRBV7-3; J: TRBJ2-1; D: TRBD2; size: few; CDR3: CASSSASGSYNEQFF; DNA: TGTGCCAGCAGCTCGGCTAGCGGGTCCTACAATGAGCAGTTCTTC
V: TRBV5-4; J: TRBJ1-1; D: TRBD1; size: NA; CDR3: CASSPGQGTEAFF; DNA: TGTGCCAGCAGCCCAGGACAGGGCACTGAAGCTTTCTTT
V: TRBV18; J: TRBJ1-1; D: NA; size: NA; CDR3: CASSPLPNTEAFF; DNA: TGTGCCAGCTCACCACTACCTAACACTGAAGCTTTCTTT
V: TRBV4-2; J: TRBJ2-1; D: TRBD2; size: few; CDR3: CASSQDGLAGSTEQFF; DNA: TGTGCCAGCAGCCAAGATGGGCTAGCGGGGTCCACTGAGCAGTTCTTC
V: TRBV5-4; J: TRBJ2-3; D: TRBD1; size: NA; CDR3: CASSSGQVSSSTDTQYF; DNA: TGTGCCAGCAGCTCTGGACAGGTCTCTTCTAGCACAGATACGCAGTATTTT
V: TRBV6-5; J: TRBJ1-3; D: NA; size: NA; CDR3: CASTYGNTIYF; DNA: TGTGCCAGCACCTATGGGAACACCATATATTTT
V: TRBV29-1; J: TRBJ2-2; D: NA; size: few; CDR3: CSVDRGTGELFF; DNA: TGCAGCGTTGATAGGGGGACCGGGGAGCTGTTTTTT